This TCR beta chain was obtained from a study of blood T cell repertoires in COVID-19. Study details: COVID-19 samples collected from the United States, Italy and Spain covered acute and convalescent phases. Sources were T cells, B-cell-depleted T cells, or PBMCs; the material itself was cDNA or gDNA.

Original data processing: Quantification of nucleated cells was approximated via reference gene primer amplification. The protocol was immunoSEQ multiplex PCR, while the TCRdb copy is restricted to in-frame clones and leaves out a portion. V, J and clone size derive from that table, while D and trimming were established from the DNA sequence. The top ten hold roughly 4.7% of the sample, which has fewer than 250,000 clones, about four fifths seen once. The CDR3 totals 15 residues. V lost 4 bases to trimming and J lost 3 bases; unmatched junction nucleotides: 6. The rearrangement joins TRBV23-1 to TRBJ1-2; 9 bases agree with TRBD1. TRBV23-1 is treated as an ORF (open reading frame) with a function not yet certain. This TCR derives from a woman in her sixties or seventies with acute or convalescent COVID-19. The sample consisted of peripheral blood. The CDR3 here is CASSRNRGQDYGYTF. For the CDR3, the DNA is TGCGCCAGCAGTCGAAACAGGGGGCAGGACTATGGCTACACCTTC.